Shown below are 2 T cell receptor beta chains from a single sample sequenced in a study of PD-L1 blockade in urothelial cancer. Assay: immunoSEQ multiplex PCR; the TCRdb copy retains only in-frame clones and omits some. The sample has around 130,000 clones, roughly 84% seen once; the top ten hold 3.2%. As for time point: pretreatment peripheral blood. Source: PBMCs, taken around atezolizumab (anti-PD-L1) treatment. The receptor set was obtained from a man in his fifties with urothelial cancer.

V is TRBV30 and J is TRBJ1-5; TRBD1 is a possible D gene (6 bases). Trimming removed 3 bases from V and 1 base from J, with 10 bases in between. CDR1 is GTSNPN, CDR2 SVGIG, per germline (reference sequence). CDR3 length equals 14 residues. The DNA for the CDR3 is TGTGCCTGGAGCAGGGGCGGGAGCAATCAGCCCCAGCATTTT. Translated: CAWSRGGSNQPQHF. The full variable domain, its missing parts supplied by reference TRBV30 and TRBJ1-5, is SQTIHQWPATLVQPVGSPLSLECTVEGTSNPNLYWYRQAAGRGLQLLFYSVGIGQISSEVPQNLSASRPQDRQFILSSKKLLLSDSGFYLCAWSRGGSNQPQHFGDGTRLSIL.

The rearrangement joins TRBV28 to TRBJ1-6; D call uncertain. V dropped 7 bases and J dropped 5 bases, with 15 bases sitting between them. CDR3 length: 15 residues. Germline CDR1 reads MDHEN; CDR2 reads SYDVKM. CDR3 in DNA: TGTGCCAGCAACTCTCCACCGGGAGATAATTCACCCCTCCACTTT. It is translated as CASNSPPGDNSPLHF.